The 12 T cell receptor beta chains reported below all come from one sample, sequenced in a study of T-cell reconstitution after alpha-beta-depleted transplantation in children. TCRbeta library construction was performed incorporating unique molecular identifiers. MiXCR, applied by TCRdb to the PCR reads, yields one record per CDR3 protein. The repertoire has some 220,000 distinct CDR3 sequences, approximately 10% of them found once; the top ten carry 28%. Sequenced here: PBMCs, sampled before TCRalphabeta/CD19-depleted stem cell transplant. The receptors were gathered from a child younger than two with acute myeloid leukemia, due to receive a stem cell transplant.

Only a few counts were recorded for this clonotype. This chain links TRBV20-1 with TRBJ2-7, with 7 positions matching TRBD2. Germline trimming cut 6 bases from V and 3 bases from J; bases unmatched to any gene: 8. Germline V gives CDR1 DFQATT, CDR2 SNEGSKA (reference sequence). The CDR3 has 13 amino acids. The CDR3 is CSARPSGNYEQYF. DNA of the CDR3: TGCAGTGCCAGACCTAGCGGAAACTACGAGCAGTACTTC.

This clonotype came up many times. This rearrangement joins TRBV18 to TRBJ1-4, with D possibly TRBD1 on 5 matching bases. The germline CDR1 and CDR2 sequences are KGHSH and LQKENI. This CDR3 region has 16 residues. Trimming took off 4 bases at V and 1 base at J, with 13 bases between the two ends. The CDR3: CASSLQARRTNEKLFF. CDR3 bases: TGTGCCAGCTCACTACAGGCCCGGCGAACTAATGAAAAACTGTTTTTT.

This clonotype was detected many times. The J gene is TRBJ2-1, the V gene TRBV20-1; D possibly corresponds to TRBD1 (6 bases). CDR3 length: 17 amino acids. Trimming left V 3 bases short and J 0 bases short, with 18 bases between. The V gene's germline CDR1 is DFQATT and CDR2 SNEGSKA (reference sequence). The CDR3 loop is CSASLSDSSFSYNEQFF. The CDR3 bases are TGCAGTGCTAGTCTCTCGGACAGCAGCTTCTCCTACAATGAGCAGTTCTTC.

Regarding this clonotype: This clone may be a read error of a much larger clone one base away. The genes are TRBV18 and TRBJ2-2, with D possibly being TRBD2 (5 bases). CDR1 and CDR2 from the germline V gene are KGHSH and LQKENI. The CDR3 has 13 amino acids. CDR3 amino acids: CASSPPAPGELLF. CDR3 nucleotides: TGTGCCAGCTCACCACCTGCCCCCGGGGAGCTGTTATTT.

This clonotype was picked up a small number of times. V usage is TRBV28 and J usage is TRBJ2-3, with D possibly TRBD2 on 5 matching bases. The V end was cut by 1 base, the J end by 7 bases, with 15 bases between. The CDR3 length is 15 residues. The germline V gene has CDR1 MDHEN and CDR2 SYDVKM. CDR3 DNA: TGTGCCAGCAGTTTATCTCACACTCTAGCCTATACGCAGTATTTT. It codes for CASSLSHTLAYTQYF.

The chain couples TRBV27 to TRBJ1-6; D perhaps matches TRBD1 (5 bases). Germline loops: CDR1 MNHEY, CDR2 SMNVEV (reference sequence). The CDR3 runs 14 residues. Trimming removed 5 bases at V and 7 bases at J, with 12 bases between. The CDR3 reads CASSPRVGNSPLHF. The CDR3 DNA is TGTGCCAGCAGTCCCAGGGTCGGGAATTCACCCCTCCACTTT.

In its sample, this clonotype was seen many times. This sequence joins TRBV5-6 and TRBJ1-4, with TRBD1 identical over 9 bases. Trimming took 3 bases from V and 8 from J; bases not matched to a gene: 5. In germline, CDR1 is SGHDT, CDR2 YYEEEE. The CDR3 is 14 residues long. CDR3 sequence: CASSSGTGNEKLFF. DNA of the CDR3: TGTGCCAGCAGCTCCGGGACAGGGAACGAAAAACTGTTTTTT.

This clonotype was detected ten times or more. The chain carries TRBV12-3 or TRBV12-4 and TRBJ2-1; 9 bases align to TRBD2. The trim removed 2 bases at V and 11 bases at J, leaving 1 base unmatched. The CDR3 is 12 residues long. CDR3 protein: CASSLLAGQQFF. The CDR3, as DNA: TGTGCCAGCAGTTTACTAGCGGGGCAGCAGTTCTTC.

Ten or more counts support this clonotype. The chain joins TRBV5-1 to TRBJ1-1; no clear D gene. This CDR3 has 12 residues. Germline-derived CDR1 and CDR2 are SGHRS and YFSETQ. V dropped 3 bases and J dropped 9 bases, with 12 bases sitting between them. CDR3: CASSSGEPQAFF. The CDR3 DNA sequence: TGCGCCAGCAGCTCCGGCGAACCCCAAGCTTTCTTT.

At least ten counts were recorded for this clonotype. The chain joins TRBV20-1 to TRBJ2-3, with unresolved D. The germline V gene has CDR1 DFQATT and CDR2 SNEGSKA (reference sequence). V was cut by 3 bases and J by 4 bases, with 8 bases left in between. There are 12 residues in the CDR3. The chain's CDR3 is CSASASPDTQYF. CDR3 DNA: TGCAGTGCTAGTGCCTCACCAGATACGCAGTATTTT.

The V and J genes are TRBV7-3 and TRBJ2-2; 7 bases map to TRBD1. From germline, CDR1 is SGHTA and CDR2 FQGTGA. Trimming cost V 6 bases and J 1 base; bases outside gene matches: 5. This CDR3 spans 15 amino acids. The CDR3 sequence: CASSPTGLNTGELFF. CDR3 bases: TGTGCCAGCAGTCCGACAGGGTTGAACACCGGGGAGCTGTTTTTT.

This clonotype was picked up many times. The V call is TRBV14, the J call TRBJ1-2, with D perhaps matching TRBD1 (5 bases). Germline V CDR1 and CDR2: SGHDN, FVKESK. The CDR3 runs to 16 residues. V gave up 1 base and J gave up 2 bases, with 14 bases separating them. The CDR3 DNA reads TGTGCCAGCAGCCAAGCCTCGGGGCAGGCGAACTATGGCTACACCTTC. This encodes CASSQASGQANYGYTF.